This T cell receptor beta chain was found in a study of CD8 T cells in Susac syndrome. From germline, CDR1 is DFQATT and CDR2 SNEGSKA (reference sequence). The CDR3 consists of 17 residues. J lost 5 bases, V lost 0 bases, and 15 bases had no gene match. Reverse transcription used roughly 0.45 to 1 ug RNA and random hexamers. Via MiXCR, TCRdb re-called the immunoSEQ multiplex PCR reads, giving one row per CDR3 protein. The table shows some 190,000 distinct CDR3 sequences, with 95% occurring only once. The source of this sequence is a human donor in good health. The chain couples TRBV20-1 to TRBJ2-5; 7 bases agree with TRBD1. The specimen sequenced was CD4+ T cells from PBMCs. CDR3 protein: CSARDQAGGYKWETQYF. The CDR3 DNA reads TGCAGTGCTAGAGATCAGGCAGGGGGATACAAGTGGGAGACCCAGTACTTC.